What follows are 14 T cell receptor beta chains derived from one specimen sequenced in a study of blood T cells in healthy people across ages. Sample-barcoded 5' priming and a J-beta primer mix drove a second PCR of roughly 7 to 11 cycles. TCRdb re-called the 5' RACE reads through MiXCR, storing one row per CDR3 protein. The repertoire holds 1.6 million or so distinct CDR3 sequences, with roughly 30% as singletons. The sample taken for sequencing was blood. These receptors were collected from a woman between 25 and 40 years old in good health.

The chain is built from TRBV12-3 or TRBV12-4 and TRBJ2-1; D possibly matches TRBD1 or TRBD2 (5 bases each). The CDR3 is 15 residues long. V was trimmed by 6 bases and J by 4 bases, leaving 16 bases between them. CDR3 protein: CASRSLGTAYNEQFF. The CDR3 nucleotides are TGTGCCAGCAGATCTCTCGGGACGGCTTACAATGAGCAGTTCTTC.

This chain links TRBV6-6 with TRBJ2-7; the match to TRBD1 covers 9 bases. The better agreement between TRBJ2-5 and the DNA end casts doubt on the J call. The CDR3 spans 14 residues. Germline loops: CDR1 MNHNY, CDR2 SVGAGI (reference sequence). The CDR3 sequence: CASTLTGGGKTQYF. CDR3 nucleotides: TGTGCCAGCACTCTAACAGGGGGCGGTAAGACCCAGTACTTC.

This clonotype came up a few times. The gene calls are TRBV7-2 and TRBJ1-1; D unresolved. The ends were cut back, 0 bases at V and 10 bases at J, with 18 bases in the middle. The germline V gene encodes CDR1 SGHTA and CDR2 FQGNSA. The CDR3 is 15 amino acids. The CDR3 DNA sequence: TGTGCCAGCAGCTTAGCCTTCGTACGGGTTGATGGAGCTTTCTTT. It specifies CASSLAFVRVDGAFF.

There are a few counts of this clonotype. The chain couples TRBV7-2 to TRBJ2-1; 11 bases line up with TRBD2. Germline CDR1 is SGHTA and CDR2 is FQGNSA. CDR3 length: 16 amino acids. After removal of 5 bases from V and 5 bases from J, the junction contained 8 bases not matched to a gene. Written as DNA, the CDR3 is TGTGCCAGCAGCCCGCGGACTAGCGGGCCTAACAATGAGCAGTTCTTC. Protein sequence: CASSPRTSGPNNEQFF.

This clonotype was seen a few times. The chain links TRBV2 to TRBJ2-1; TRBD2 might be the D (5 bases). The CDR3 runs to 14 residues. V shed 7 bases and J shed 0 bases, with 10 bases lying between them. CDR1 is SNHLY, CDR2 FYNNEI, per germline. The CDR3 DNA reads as TGTGCCAGCAAAACGGGGAGCTCCTACAATGAGCAGTTCTTC. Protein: CASKTGSSYNEQFF.

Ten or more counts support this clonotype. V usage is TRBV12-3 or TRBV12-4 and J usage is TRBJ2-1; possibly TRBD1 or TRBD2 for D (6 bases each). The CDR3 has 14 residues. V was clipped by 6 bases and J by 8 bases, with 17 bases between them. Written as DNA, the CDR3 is TGTGCCAGCAGCGCGGGACAAAGTAGGGATGAGCAGTTCTTC. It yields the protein CASSAGQSRDEQFF.

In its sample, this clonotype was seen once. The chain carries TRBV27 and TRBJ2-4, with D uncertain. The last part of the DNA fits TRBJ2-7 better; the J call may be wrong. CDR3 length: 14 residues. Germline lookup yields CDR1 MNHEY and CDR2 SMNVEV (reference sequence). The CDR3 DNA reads TGTGCCAGCACCCCGACACCTCACTCCTACGAGCAGTACTTC. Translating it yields CASTPTPHSYEQYF.

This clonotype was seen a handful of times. The CDR3 sequence is CASSLWQGNGYTF. The CDR3 DNA sequence: TGTGCCAGCAGTTTGTGGCAGGGGAACGGCTACACCTTC. V gene TRBV12-3 or TRBV12-4 combines with J gene TRBJ1-2; D perhaps matches TRBD1 (6 bases). Trimming left V 3 bases short and J 8 bases short, with 13 bases between. The CDR3 extends over 13 amino acids.

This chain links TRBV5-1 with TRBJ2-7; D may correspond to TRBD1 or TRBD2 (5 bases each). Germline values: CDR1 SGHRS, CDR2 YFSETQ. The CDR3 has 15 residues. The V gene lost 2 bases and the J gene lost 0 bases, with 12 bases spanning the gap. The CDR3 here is CASSFRDSGSYEQYF. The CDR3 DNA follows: TGCGCCAGCAGCTTTCGAGACAGCGGCTCCTACGAGCAGTACTTC.

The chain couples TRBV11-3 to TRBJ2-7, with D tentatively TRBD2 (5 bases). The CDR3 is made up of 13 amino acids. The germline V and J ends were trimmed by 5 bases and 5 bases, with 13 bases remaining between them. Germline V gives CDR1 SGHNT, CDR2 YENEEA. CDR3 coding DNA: TGTGCCAGCAGCGAGGGCCCTTTCGACGAGCAGTACTTC. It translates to CASSEGPFDEQYF.

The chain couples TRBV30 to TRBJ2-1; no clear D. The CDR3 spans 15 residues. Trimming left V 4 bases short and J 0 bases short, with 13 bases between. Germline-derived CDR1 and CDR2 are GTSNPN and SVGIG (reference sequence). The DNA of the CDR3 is TGTGCCTGGACTCCCAGCGTTAGCTCCTACAATGAGCAGTTCTTC. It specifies CAWTPSVSSYNEQFF.

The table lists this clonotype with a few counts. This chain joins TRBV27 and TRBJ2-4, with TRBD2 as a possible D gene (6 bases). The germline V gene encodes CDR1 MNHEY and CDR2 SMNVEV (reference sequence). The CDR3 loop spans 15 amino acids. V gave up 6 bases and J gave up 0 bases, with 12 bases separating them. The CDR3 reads CASSETRRAKNIQYF. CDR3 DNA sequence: TGTGCCAGCAGCGAGACTAGAAGAGCCAAAAACATTCAGTACTTC.

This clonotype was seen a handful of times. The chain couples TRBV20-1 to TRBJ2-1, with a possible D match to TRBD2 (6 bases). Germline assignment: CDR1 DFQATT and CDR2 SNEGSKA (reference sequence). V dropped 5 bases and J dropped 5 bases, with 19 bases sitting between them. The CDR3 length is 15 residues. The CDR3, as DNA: TGCAGTGCTGCCACGGGGGACCACCCGAACAATGAGCAGTTCTTC. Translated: CSAATGDHPNNEQFF.

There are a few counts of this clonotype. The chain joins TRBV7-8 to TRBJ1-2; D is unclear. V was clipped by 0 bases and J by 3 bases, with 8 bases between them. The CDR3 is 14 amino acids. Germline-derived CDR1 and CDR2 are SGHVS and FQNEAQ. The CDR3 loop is CASSLAKEHYGYTF. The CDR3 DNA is TGTGCCAGCAGCTTAGCGAAGGAGCACTATGGCTACACCTTC.